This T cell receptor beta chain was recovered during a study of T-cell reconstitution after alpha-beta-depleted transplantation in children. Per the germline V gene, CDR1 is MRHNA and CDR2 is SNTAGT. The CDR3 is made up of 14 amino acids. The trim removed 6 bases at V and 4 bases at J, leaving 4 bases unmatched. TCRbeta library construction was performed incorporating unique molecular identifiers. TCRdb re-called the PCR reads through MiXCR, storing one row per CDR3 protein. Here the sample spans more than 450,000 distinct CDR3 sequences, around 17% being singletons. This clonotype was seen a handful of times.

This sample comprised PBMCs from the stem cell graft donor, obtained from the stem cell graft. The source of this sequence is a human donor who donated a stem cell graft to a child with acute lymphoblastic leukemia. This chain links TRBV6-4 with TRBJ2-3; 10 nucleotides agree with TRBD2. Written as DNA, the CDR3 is TGTGCCAGCAGCGGACTAGCGGATGCAGATACGCAGTATTTT. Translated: CASSGLADADTQYF.